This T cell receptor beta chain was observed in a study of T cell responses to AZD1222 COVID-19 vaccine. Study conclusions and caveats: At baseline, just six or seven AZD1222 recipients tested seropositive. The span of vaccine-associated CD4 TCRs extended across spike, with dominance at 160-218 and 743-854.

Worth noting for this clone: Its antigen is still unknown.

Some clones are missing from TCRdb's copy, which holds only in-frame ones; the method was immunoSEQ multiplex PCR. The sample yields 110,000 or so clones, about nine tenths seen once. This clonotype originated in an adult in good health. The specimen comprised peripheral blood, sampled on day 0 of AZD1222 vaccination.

The CDR3 region has the DNA TGTGCCAGCAGCCCCAGGATGTCCACGCCGAACACTGAAGCTTTCTTT. Translation: CASSPRMSTPNTEAFF. This chain uses TRBV4-2 with TRBJ1-1; D not certain. CDR1 is LGHNA and CDR2 is YNFKEQ in the germline V gene. The V gene lost 4 bases and the J gene lost 1 base, with 16 bases spanning the gap. This CDR3 spans 16 amino acids.